This record concerns one T cell receptor beta chain sequence. Per the original methods: Amplified reference gene primers provided the basis for estimating nucleated cell counts. TCRdb's table, derived via immunoSEQ multiplex PCR, lists solely in-frame clones and lacks some. Clone size and the V and J calls come from that table; the DNA yielded D and trimming. The sample lists 270,000 or so clones, 70% to 90% occurring once. Residents of about two dozen US areas, aged roughly 18 to 89 years, made up the participants. Cohort placement rested on clinical history that participants reported themselves. The sample originates from a study of blood T cell repertoires in COVID-19. Whole-study context: The analysed material was cDNA or gDNA that came from T cells, B-cell-depleted T cells, or PBMCs.

Material: PBMCs or T cells enriched from blood (not recorded which). This TCR derives from a woman younger than 45 with acute COVID-19.

The CDR3 loop reads CATQGPDSYEQYF. CDR3 DNA: TGTGCCACCCAGGGCCCCGATAGTTACGAGCAGTACTTC. V gene TRBV19 combines with J gene TRBJ2-7; possibly TRBD1 for D (5 bases). Trimming took 10 bases from V and 4 from J, leaving 17 bases between them. CDR1 is LNHDA and CDR2 is SQIVND in the germline V gene (reference sequence). The CDR3 runs to 13 residues.